This record concerns one T cell receptor (beta chain) sequence. This record comes from a study of T cells in tuberculosis. Generated by immunoSEQ multiplex PCR, the TCRdb table keeps only in-frame clones and is missing some. Here the sample spans tens of thousands of clones, 85% to 95% being singletons. V lost 3 bases, J lost 2 bases, and 9 bases lay in between. The CDR3 covers 14 residues. CDR1 and CDR2 from the germline V gene are SGHTA and FQGNSA. The chain employs TRBV7-2 and TRBJ2-3; maybe TRBD1 (5 bases). The sample was PBMCs. This TCR came from a donor aged 10-30 years with latent tuberculosis or without tuberculosis infection. Some clones in this sample may be carry-over from other donors' samples. CDR3 region: CASSFLDTTDTQYF. CDR3 DNA: TGTGCCAGCAGCTTCCTGGACACCACAGATACGCAGTATTTT.